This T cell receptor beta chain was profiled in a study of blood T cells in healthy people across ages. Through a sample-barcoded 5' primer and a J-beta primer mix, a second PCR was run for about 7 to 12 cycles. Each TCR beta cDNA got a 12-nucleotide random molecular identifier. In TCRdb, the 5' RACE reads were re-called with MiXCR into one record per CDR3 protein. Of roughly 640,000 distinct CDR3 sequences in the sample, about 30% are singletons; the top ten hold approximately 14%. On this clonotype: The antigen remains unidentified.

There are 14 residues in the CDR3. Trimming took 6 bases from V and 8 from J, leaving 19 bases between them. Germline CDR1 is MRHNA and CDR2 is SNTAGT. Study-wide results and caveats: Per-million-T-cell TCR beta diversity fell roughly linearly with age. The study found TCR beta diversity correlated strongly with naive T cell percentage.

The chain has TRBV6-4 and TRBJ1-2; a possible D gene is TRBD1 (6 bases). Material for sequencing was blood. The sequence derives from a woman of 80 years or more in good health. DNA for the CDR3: TGTGCCAGCAGGGAATTCCCGGGGGCGGGAGGCTACACCTTC. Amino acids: CASREFPGAGGYTF.